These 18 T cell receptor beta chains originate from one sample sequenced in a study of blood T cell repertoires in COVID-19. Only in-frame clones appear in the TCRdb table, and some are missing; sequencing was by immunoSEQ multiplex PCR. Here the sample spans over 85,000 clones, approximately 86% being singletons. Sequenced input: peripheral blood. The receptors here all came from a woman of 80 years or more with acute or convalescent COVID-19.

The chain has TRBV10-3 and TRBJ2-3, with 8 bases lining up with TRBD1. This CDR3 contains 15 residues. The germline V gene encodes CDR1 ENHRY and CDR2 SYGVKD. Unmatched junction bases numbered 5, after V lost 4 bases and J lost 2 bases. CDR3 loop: CAISADRGYTDTQYF. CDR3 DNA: TGTGCCATCAGTGCCGACAGGGGCTACACAGATACGCAGTATTTT.

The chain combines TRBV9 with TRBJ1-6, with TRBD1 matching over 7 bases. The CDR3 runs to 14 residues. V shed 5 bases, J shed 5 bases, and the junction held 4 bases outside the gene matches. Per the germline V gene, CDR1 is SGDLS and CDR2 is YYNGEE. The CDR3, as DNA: TGTGCCAGCAGAGGACAGGCTAATAATTCACCCCTCCACTTT. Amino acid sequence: CASRGQANNSPLHF.

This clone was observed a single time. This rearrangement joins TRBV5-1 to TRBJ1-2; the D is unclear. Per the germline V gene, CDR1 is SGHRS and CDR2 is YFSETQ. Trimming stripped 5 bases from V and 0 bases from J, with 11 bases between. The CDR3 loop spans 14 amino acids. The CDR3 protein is CASRETLSNYGYTF. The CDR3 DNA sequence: TGCGCCAGCAGAGAGACACTGTCTAACTATGGCTACACCTTC. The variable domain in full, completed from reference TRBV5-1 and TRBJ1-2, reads KAGVTQTPRYLIKTRGQQVTLSCSPISGHRSVSWYQQTPGQGLQFLFEYFSETQRNKGNFPGRFSGRQFSNSRSEMNVSTLELGDSALYLCASRETLSNYGYTFGSGTRLTVV.

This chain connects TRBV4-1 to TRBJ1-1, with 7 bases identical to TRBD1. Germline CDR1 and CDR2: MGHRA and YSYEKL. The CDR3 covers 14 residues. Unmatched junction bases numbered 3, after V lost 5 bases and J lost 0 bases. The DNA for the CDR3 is TGCGCCAGCAGCAGGGACAGTCTGAACACTGAAGCTTTCTTT. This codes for CASSRDSLNTEAFF.

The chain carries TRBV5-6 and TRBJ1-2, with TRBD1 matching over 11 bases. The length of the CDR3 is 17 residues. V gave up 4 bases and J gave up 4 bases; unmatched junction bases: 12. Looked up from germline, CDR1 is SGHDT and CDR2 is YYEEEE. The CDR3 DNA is TGTGCCAGCAGCCGCGGGACAGGGGGGCCTCCTTTCTATGGCTACACCTTC. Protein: CASSRGTGGPPFYGYTF.

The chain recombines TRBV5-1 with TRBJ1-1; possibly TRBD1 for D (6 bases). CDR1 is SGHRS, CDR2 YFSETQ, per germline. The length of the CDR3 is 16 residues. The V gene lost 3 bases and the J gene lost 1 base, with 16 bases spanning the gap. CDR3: CASSYSGQRRNTEAFF. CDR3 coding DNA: TGCGCCAGCAGCTACTCTGGACAGCGGCGGAACACTGAAGCTTTCTTT.

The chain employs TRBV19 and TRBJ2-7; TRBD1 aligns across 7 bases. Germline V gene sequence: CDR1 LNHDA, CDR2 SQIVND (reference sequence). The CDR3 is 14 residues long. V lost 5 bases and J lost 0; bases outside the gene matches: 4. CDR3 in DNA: TGTGCCAGTAGTCAGGGGGTTAGCTCCTACGAGCAGTACTTC. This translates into CASSQGVSSYEQYF.

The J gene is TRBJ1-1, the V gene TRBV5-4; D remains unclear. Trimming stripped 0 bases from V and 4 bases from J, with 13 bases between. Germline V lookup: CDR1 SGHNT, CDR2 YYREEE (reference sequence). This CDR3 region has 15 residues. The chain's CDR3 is CASSLVGVGFTEAFF. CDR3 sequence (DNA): TGTGCCAGCAGCTTGGTCGGGGTTGGTTTCACTGAAGCTTTCTTT.

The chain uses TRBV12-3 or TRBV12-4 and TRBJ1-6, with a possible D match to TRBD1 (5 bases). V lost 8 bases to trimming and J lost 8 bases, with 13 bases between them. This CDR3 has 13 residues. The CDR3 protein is CASSVAGDSPLHF. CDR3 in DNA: TGTGCCAGCTCCGTTGCGGGGGATTCACCCCTCCACTTT.

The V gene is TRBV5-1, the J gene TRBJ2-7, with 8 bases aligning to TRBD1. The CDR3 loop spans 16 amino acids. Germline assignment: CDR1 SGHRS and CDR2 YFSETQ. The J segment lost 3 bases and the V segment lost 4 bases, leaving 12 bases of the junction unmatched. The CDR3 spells CASSAQPGQAVYEQYF. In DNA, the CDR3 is TGCGCCAGCAGCGCTCAACCGGGACAGGCGGTCTACGAGCAGTACTTC.

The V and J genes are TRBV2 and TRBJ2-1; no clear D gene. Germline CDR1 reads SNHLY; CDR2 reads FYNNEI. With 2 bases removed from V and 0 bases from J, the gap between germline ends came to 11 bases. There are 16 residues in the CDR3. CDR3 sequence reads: CASSELGLSSYNEQFF. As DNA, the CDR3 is TGTGCCAGCAGTGAACTTGGTCTTAGCTCCTACAATGAGCAGTTCTTC.

CDR3 DNA sequence: TGTGCCAGTGGGGAAGGCGGGGGGGCGGTGGAGCAGTTCTTC. It encodes CASGEGGGAVEQFF. The gene calls are TRBV10-3 and TRBJ2-1, with TRBD2 identical over 9 bases. V trimming: 10 bases; J trimming: 10 bases; junction bases outside the gene matches: 14. This CDR3 has 14 residues. Germline CDR1 and CDR2: ENHRY and SYGVKD.

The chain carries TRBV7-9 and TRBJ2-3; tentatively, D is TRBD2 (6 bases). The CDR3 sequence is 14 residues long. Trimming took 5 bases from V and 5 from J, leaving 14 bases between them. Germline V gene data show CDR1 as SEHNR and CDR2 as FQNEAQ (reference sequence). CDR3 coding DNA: TGTGCCAGCAGCCGATTACCCGGGGGAGATACGCAGTATTTT. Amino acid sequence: CASSRLPGGDTQYF.

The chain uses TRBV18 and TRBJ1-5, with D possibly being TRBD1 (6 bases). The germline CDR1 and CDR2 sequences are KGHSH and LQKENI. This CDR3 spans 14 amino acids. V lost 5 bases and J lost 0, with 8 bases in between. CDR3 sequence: CASSTGYSNQPQHF. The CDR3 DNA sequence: TGTGCCAGCTCAACAGGGTATAGCAATCAGCCCCAGCATTTT.

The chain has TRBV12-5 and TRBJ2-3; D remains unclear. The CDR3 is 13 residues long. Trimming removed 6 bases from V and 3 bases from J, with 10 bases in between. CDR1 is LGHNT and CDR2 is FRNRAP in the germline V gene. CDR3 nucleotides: TGTGCTAGTGGCCCTCCGGGTACAGATACGCAGTATTTT. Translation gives CASGPPGTDTQYF.

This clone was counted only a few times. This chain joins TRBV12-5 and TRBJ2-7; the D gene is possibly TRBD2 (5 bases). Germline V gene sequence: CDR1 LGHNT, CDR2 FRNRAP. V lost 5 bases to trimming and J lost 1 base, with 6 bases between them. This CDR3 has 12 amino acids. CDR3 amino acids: CASGGLSYEQYF. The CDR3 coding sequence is TGTGCTAGTGGTGGACTGTCCTACGAGCAGTACTTC.

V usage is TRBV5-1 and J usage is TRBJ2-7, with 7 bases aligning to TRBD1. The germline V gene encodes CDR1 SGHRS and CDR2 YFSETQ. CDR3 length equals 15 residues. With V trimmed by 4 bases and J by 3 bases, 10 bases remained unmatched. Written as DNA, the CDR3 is TGCGCCAGCAGCATGGGGGACAGAGTTAGCTACGAGCAGTACTTC. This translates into CASSMGDRVSYEQYF.

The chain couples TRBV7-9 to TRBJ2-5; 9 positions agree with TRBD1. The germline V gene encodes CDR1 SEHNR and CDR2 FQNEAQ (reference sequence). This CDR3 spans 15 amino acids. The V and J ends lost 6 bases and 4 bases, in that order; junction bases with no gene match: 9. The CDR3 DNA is TGTGCCAGCAGGACGACAGGGGGATCGAGAGAGACCCAGTACTTC. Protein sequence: CASRTTGGSRETQYF.